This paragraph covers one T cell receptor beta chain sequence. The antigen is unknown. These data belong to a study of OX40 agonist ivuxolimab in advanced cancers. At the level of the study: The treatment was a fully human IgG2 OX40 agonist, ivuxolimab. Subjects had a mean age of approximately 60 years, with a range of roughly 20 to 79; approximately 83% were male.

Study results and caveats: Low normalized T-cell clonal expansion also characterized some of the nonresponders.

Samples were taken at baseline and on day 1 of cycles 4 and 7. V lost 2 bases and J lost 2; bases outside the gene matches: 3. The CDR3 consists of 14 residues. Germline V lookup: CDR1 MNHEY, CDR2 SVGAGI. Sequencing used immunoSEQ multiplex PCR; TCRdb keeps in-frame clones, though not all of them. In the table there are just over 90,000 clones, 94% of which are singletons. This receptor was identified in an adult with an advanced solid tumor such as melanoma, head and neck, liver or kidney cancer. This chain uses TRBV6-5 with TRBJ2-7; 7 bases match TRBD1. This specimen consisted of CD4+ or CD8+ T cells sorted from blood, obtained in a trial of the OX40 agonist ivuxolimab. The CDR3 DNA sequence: TGTGCCAGCAGTTACCACGGGACAGCCTACGAGCAGTACTTC. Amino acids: CASSYHGTAYEQYF.